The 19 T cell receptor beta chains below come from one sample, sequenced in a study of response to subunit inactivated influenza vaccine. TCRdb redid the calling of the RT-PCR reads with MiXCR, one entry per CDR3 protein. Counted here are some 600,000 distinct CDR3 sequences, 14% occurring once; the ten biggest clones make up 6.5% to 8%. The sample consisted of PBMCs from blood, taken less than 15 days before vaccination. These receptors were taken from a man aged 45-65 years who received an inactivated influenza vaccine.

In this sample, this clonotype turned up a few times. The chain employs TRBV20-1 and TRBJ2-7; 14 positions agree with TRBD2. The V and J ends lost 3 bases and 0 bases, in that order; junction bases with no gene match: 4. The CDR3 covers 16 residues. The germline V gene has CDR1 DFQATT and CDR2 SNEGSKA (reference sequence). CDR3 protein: CSASGLAGGLSYEQYF. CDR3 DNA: TGCAGTGCTAGCGGACTAGCGGGGGGACTCTCCTACGAGCAGTACTTC.

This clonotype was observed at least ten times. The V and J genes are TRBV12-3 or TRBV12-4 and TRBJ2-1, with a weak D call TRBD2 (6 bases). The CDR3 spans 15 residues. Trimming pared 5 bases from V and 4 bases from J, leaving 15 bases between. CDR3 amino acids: CASSARDSTYNEQFF. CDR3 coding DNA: TGTGCCAGCAGTGCCCGGGACTCAACTTACAATGAGCAGTTCTTC.

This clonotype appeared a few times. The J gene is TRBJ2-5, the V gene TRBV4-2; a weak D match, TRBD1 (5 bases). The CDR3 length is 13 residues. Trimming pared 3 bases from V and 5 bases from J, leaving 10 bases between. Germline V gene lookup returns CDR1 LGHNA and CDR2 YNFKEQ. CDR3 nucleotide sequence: TGTGCCAGCAGCCAGCAGGGCGGTGAGACCCAGTACTTC. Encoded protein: CASSQQGGETQYF.

DNA for the CDR3: TGCAGTGCTAGTTTTGGACAGGGGAGCACAGATACGCAGTATTTT. It codes for CSASFGQGSTDTQYF. V is TRBV20-1 and J is TRBJ2-3; TRBD1 agrees at 9 bases. CDR3 length equals 15 residues. V lost 3 bases to trimming and J lost 0 bases; unmatched junction nucleotides: 4. In germline, CDR1 is DFQATT, CDR2 SNEGSKA (reference sequence).

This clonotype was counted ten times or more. CDR3 nucleotide sequence: TGCAGTGCCGGATTAGGAAACAATGAGCAGTTCTTC. It encodes CSAGLGNNEQFF. V and J are TRBV20-1 and TRBJ2-1; the D is unclear. Trimming removed 6 bases at V and 5 bases at J, with 11 bases between. The CDR3 length is 12 residues. The germline CDR1 and CDR2 sequences are DFQATT and SNEGSKA (reference sequence).

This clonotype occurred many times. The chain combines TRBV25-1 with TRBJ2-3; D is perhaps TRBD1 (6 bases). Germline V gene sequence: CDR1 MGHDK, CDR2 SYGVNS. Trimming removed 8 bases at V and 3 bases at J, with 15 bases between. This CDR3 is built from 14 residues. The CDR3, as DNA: TGTGCCAGCGTAGGGGGAGTGGAGACAGATACGCAGTATTTT. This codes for CASVGGVETDTQYF. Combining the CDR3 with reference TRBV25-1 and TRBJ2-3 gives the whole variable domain EADIYQTPRYLVIGTGKKITLECSQTMGHDKMYWYQQDPGMELHLIHYSYGVNSTEKGDLSSESTVSRIRTEHFPLTLESARPSHTSQYLCASVGGVETDTQYFGPGTRLTVL.

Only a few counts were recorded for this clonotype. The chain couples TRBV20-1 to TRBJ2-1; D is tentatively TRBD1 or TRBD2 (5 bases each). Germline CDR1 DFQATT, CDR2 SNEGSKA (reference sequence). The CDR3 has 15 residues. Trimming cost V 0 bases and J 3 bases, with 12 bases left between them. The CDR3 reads CSARDLGEYYNEQFF. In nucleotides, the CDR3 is TGCAGTGCTAGAGATCTAGGGGAGTACTACAATGAGCAGTTCTTC.

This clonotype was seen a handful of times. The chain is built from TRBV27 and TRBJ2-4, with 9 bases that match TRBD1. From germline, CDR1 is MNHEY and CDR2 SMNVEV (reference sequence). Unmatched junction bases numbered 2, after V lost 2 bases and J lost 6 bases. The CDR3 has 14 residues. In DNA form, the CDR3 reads TGTGCCAGCAGTTTAGTGACAGGGGGAAACATTCAGTACTTC. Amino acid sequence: CASSLVTGGNIQYF.

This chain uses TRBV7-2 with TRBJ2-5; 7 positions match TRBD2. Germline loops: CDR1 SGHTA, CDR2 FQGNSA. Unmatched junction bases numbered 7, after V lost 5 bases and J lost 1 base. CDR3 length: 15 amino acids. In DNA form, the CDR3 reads TGTGCCAGCAGCCCGCTAGCGGTAATCCAAGAGACCCAGTACTTC. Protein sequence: CASSPLAVIQETQYF.

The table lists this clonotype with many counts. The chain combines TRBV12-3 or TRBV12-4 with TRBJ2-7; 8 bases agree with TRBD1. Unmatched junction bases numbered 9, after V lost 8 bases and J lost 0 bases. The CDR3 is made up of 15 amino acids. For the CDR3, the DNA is TGTGCCAGCTCTCTCCCCGGACAGGGCTCCTACGAGCAGTACTTC. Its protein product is CASSLPGQGSYEQYF.

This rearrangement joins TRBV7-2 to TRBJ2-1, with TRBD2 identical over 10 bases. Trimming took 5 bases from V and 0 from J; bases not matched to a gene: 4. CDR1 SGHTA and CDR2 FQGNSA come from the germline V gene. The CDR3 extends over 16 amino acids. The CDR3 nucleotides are TGTGCCAGCAGCGGGATAGCGGGGGGCTCCTACAATGAGCAGTTCTTC. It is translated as CASSGIAGGSYNEQFF. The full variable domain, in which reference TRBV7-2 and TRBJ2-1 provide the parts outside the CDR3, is GAGVSQSPSNKVTEKGKDVELRCDPISGHTALYWYRQSLGQGLEFLIYFQGNSAPDKSGLPSDRFSAERTGGSVSTLTIQRTQQEDSAVYLCASSGIAGGSYNEQFFGPGTRLTVL.

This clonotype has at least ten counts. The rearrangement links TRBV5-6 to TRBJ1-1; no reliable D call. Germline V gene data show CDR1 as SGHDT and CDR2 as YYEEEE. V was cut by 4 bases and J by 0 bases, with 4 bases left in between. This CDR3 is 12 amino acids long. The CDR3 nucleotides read TGTGCCAGCAGCACCATGAACACTGAAGCTTTCTTT. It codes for CASSTMNTEAFF.

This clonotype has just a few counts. The CDR3 spells CSARVQGAPISLSTDTQYF. In nucleotides, the CDR3 is TGCAGTGCTAGAGTTCAGGGGGCACCCATCTCTCTTAGCACAGATACGCAGTATTTT. The chain carries TRBV20-1 and TRBJ2-3, with TRBD1 matching 8 bases. The J segment lost 0 bases and the V segment lost 1 base, leaving 15 bases of the junction unmatched. Germline values: CDR1 DFQATT, CDR2 SNEGSKA (reference sequence). The CDR3 runs to 19 residues.

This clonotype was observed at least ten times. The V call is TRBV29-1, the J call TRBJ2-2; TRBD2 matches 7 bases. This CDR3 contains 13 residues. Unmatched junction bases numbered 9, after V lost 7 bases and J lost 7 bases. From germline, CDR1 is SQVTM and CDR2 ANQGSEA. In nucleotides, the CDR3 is TGCAGCGCTAGGAAGGGAGGGGACGGGGAGCTGTTTTTT. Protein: CSARKGGDGELFF.

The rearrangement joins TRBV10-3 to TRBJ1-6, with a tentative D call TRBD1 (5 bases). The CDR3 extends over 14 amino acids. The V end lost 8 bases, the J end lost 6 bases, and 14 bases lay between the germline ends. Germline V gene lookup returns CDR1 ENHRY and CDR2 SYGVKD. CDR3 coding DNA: TGTGCCATCTCCTCAGGGACGAGTAATTCACCCCTCCACTTT. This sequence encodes CAISSGTSNSPLHF.

CDR3 amino acids: CASSSGRSNTGELFF. The CDR3 DNA reads TGTGCCAGCAGTTCGGGCCGCTCGAACACCGGGGAGCTGTTTTTT. This chain joins TRBV27 and TRBJ2-2, with D hard to call. This CDR3 spans 15 amino acids. With 4 bases removed from V and 0 bases from J, the gap between germline ends came to 9 bases. Germline loops: CDR1 MNHEY, CDR2 SMNVEV (reference sequence).

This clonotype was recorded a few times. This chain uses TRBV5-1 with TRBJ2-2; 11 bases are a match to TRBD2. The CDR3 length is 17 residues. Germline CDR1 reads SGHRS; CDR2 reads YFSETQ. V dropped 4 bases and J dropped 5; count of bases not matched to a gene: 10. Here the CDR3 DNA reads TGCGCCAGCAGCGTATCGCTAGCGGGAGGACGGACCGGGGAGCTGTTTTTT. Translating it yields CASSVSLAGGRTGELFF. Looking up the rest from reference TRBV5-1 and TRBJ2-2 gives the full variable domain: KAGVTQTPRYLIKTRGQQVTLSCSPISGHRSVSWYQQTPGQGLQFLFEYFSETQRNKGNFPGRFSGRQFSNSRSEMNVSTLELGDSALYLCASSVSLAGGRTGELFFGEGSRLTVL.

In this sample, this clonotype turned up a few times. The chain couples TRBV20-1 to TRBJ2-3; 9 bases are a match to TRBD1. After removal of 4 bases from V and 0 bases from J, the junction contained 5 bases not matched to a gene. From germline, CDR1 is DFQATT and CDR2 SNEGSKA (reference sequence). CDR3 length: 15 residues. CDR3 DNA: TGCAGTGCTAAACAGGGGGCGCGTAGCACAGATACGCAGTATTTT. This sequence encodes CSAKQGARSTDTQYF.

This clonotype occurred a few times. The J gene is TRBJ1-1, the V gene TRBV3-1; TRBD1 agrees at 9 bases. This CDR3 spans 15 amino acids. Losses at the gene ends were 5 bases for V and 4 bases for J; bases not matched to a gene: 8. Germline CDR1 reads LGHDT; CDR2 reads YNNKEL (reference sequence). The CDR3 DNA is TGTGCCAGCAGCGACCGGGACAGGGTAATCACTGAAGCTTTCTTT. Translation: CASSDRDRVITEAFF. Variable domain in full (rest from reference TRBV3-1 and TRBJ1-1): DTAVSQTPKYLVTQMGNDKSIKCEQNLGHDTMYWYKQDSKKFLKIMFSYNNKELIINETVPNRFSPKSPDKAHLNLHINSLELGDSAVYFCASSDRDRVITEAFFGQGTRLTVV.